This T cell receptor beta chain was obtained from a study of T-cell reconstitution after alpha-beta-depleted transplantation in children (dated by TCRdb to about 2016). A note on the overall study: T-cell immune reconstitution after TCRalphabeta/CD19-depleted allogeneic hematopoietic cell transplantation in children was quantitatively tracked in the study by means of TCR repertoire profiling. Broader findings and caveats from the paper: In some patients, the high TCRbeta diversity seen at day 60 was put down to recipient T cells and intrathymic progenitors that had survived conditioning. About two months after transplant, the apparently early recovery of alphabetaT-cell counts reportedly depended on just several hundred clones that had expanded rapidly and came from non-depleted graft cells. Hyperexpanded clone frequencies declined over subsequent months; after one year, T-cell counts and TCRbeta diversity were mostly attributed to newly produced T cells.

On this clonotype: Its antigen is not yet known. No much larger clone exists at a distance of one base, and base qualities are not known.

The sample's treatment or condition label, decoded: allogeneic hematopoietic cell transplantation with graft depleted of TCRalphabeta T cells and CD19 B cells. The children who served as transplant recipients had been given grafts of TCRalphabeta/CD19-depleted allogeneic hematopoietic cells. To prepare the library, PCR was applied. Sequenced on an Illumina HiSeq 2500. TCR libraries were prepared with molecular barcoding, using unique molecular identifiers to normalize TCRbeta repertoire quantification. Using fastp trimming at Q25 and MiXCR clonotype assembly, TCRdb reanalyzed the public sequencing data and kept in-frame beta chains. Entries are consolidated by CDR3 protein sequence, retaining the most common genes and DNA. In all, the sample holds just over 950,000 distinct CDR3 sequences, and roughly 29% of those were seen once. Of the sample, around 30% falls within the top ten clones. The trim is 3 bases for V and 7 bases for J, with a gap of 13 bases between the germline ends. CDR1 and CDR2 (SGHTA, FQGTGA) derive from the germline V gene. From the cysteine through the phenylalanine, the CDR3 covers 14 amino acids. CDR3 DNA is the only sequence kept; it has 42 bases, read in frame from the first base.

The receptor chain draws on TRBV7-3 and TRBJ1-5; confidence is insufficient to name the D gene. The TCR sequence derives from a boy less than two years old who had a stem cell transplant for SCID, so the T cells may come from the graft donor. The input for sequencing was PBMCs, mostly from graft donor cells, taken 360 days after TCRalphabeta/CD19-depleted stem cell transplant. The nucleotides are TGTGCCAGCAGCTTGACACCGGATCGGCAGCCCCAGCATTTT. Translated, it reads CASSLTPDRQPQHF.